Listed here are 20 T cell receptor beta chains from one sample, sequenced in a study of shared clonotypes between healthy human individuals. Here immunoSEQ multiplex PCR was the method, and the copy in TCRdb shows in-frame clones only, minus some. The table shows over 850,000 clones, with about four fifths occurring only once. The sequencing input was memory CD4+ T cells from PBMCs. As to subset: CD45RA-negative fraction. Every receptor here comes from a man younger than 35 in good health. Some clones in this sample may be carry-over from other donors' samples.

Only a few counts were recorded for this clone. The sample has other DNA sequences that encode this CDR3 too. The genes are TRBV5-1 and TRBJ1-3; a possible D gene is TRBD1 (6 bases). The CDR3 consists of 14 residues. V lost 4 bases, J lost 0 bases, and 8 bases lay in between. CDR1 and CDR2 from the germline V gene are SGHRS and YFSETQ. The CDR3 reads CASSPDSSGNTIYF. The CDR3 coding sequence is TGCGCCAGCAGCCCGGACAGCTCTGGAAACACCATATATTTT.

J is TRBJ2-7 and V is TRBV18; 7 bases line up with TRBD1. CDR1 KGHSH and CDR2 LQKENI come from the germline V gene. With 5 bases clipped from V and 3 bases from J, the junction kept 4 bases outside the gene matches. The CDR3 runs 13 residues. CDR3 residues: CASSARDSYEQYF. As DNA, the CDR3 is TGTGCCAGCTCAGCCCGGGACAGCTACGAGCAGTACTTC.

The CDR3 protein is CASRNGGTGVHEQYF. CDR3 in DNA: TGTGCCAGCAGAAACGGGGGTACTGGAGTCCACGAGCAGTACTTC. This rearrangement joins TRBV28 to TRBJ2-7, with a weak D call TRBD2 (6 bases). V gave up 6 bases and J gave up 5 bases, with 20 bases separating them. This CDR3 has 15 amino acids. Germline CDR1 reads MDHEN; CDR2 reads SYDVKM.

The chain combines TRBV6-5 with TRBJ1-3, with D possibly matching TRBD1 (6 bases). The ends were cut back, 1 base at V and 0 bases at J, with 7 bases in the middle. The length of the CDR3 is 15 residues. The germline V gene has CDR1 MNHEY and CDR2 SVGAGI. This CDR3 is CASSYWDTSGNTIYF. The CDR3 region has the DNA TGTGCCAGCAGTTACTGGGACACCTCTGGAAACACCATATATTTT.

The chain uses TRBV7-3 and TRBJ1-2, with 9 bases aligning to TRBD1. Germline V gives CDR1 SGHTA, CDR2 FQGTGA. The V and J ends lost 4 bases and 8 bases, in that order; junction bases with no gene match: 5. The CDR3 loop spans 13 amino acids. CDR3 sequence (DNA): TGTGCCAGCAGCTCGGGACAGGGTAGCGGCTACACCTTC. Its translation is CASSSGQGSGYTF.

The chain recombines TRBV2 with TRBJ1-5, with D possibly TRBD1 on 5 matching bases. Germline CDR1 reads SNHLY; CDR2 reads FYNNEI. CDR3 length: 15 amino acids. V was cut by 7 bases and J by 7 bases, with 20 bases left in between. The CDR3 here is CASTPGRGGGQPQHF. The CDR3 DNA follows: TGTGCCAGCACCCCCGGGAGGGGTGGAGGACAGCCCCAGCATTTT.

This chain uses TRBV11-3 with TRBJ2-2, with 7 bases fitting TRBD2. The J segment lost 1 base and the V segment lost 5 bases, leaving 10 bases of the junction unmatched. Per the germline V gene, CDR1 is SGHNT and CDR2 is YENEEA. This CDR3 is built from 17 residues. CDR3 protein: CASSPGMGGGNTGELFF. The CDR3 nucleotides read TGTGCCAGCAGCCCGGGAATGGGCGGGGGGAACACCGGGGAGCTGTTTTTT.

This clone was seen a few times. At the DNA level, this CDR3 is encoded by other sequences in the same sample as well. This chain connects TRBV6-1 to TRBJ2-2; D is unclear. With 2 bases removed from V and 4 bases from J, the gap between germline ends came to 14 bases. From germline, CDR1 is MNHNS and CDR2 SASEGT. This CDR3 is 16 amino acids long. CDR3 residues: CASSESAPSGTGELFF. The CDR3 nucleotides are TGTGCCAGCAGTGAATCGGCCCCCTCGGGCACCGGGGAGCTGTTTTTT.

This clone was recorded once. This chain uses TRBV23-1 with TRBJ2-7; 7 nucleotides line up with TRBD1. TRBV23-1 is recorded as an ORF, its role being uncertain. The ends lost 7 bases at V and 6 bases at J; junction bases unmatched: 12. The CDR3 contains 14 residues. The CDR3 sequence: CASTWDSPRLEQYF. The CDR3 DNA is TGCGCCAGCACCTGGGACAGCCCCCGACTCGAGCAGTACTTC.

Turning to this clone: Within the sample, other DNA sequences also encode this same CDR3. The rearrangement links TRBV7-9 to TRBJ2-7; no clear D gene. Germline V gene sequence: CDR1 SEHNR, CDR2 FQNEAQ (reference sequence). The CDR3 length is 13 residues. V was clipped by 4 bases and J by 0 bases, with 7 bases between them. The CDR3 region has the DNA TGTGCCAGCAGCTCCCGAGGCTCCTACGAGCAGTACTTC. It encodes CASSSRGSYEQYF.

CDR3 bases: TGTGCCAGCAACCCACAGCTCTCTGGAAACACCATATATTTT. Protein product: CASNPQLSGNTIYF. The chain recombines TRBV14 with TRBJ1-3; D not resolved. Trimming removed 7 bases from V and 0 bases from J, with 10 bases in between. This CDR3 has 14 residues. Looked up from germline, CDR1 is SGHDN and CDR2 is FVKESK.

CDR3 sequence: CASRTSSDTQYF. CDR3 nucleotide sequence: TGTGCCAGCAGGACTAGTTCAGATACGCAGTATTTT. V usage is TRBV28 and J usage is TRBJ2-3, with TRBD2 as a possible D gene (6 bases). Germline V gene lookup returns CDR1 MDHEN and CDR2 SYDVKM. CDR3 length equals 12 residues. V lost 6 bases and J lost 4, with 8 bases in between.

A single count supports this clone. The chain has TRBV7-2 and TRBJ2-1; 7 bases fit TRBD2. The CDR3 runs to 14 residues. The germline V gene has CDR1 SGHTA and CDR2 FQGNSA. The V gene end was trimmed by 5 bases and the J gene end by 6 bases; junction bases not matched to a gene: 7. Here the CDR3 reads CASSPTRTSNEQFF. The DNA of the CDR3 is TGTGCCAGCAGCCCTACGCGGACTAGCAATGAGCAGTTCTTC.

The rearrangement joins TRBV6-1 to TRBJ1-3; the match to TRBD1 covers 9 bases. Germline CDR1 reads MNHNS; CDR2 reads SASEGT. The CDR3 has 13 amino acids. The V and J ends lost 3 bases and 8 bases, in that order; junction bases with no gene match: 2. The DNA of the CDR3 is TGTGCCAGCAGTGAGGGACAGGGAGACACCATATATTTT. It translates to CASSEGQGDTIYF.

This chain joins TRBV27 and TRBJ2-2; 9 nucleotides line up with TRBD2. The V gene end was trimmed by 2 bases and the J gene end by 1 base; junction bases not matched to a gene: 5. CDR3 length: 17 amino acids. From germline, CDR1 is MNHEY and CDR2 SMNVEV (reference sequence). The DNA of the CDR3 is TGTGCCAGCAGTTTAGGTCTAGCGGGACTGAACACCGGGGAGCTGTTTTTT. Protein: CASSLGLAGLNTGELFF.

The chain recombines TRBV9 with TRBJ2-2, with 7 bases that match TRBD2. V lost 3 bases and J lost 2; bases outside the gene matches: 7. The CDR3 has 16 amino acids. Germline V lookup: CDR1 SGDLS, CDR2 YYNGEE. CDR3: CASSASSGLNTGELFF. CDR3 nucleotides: TGTGCCAGCAGCGCCTCCTCGGGACTAAACACCGGGGAGCTGTTTTTT. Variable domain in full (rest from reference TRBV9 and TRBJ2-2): DSGVTQTPKHLITATGQRVTLRCSPRSGDLSVYWYQQSLDQGLQFLIQYYNGEERAKGNILERFSAQQFPDLHSELNLSSLELGDSALYFCASSASSGLNTGELFFGEGSRLTVL.

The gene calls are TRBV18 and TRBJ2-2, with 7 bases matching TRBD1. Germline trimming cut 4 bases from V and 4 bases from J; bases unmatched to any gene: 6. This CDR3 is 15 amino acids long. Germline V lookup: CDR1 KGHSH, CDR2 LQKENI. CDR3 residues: CASSRQRDSTGELFF. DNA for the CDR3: TGTGCCAGCTCACGCCAAAGGGACAGCACCGGGGAGCTGTTTTTT.

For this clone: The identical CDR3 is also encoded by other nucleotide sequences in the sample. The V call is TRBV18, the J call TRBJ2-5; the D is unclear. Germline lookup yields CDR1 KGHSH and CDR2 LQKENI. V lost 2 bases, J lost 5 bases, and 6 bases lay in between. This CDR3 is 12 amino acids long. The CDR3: CASSPTQETQYF. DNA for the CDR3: TGTGCCAGCTCACCAACACAGGAGACCCAGTACTTC.

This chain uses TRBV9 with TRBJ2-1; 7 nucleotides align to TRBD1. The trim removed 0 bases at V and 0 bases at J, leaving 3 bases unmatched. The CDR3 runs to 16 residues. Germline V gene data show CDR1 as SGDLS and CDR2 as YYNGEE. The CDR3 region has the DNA TGTGCCAGCAGCGTAGTGGGACAGAGCTCCTACAATGAGCAGTTCTTC. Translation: CASSVVGQSSYNEQFF.

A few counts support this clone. CDR3 residues: CASSLFPGTSGALRPGTQYF. The CDR3 DNA reads as TGTGCCAGCAGCCTATTTCCCGGGACTAGCGGGGCCCTGCGGCCGGGTACGCAGTATTTT. The chain uses TRBV4-2 and TRBJ2-3, with 13 bases that match TRBD2. Trimming at V came to 4 bases and at J to 8 bases, leaving 21 bases not matched to a gene. This CDR3 is 20 amino acids long. The germline CDR1 and CDR2 sequences are LGHNA and YNFKEQ.